This T cell receptor beta chain was identified in a study of blood T cell repertoires in COVID-19. Across the whole study: T cells, B-cell-depleted T cells, or PBMCs supplied cDNA or gDNA.

The table came from immunoSEQ multiplex PCR; TCRdb's copy has only in-frame clones and leaves some out. The table has 150,000 to 200,000 clones, 81% seen once; the top ten hold 10% to 15%. The V and J ends lost 0 bases and 8 bases respectively, with 13 bases between them. CDR1 SEHNR and CDR2 FQNEAQ come from the germline V gene (reference sequence). There are 14 residues in the CDR3. The sequence came from a woman aged 80 or over with COVID-19, enrolled during active disease. This chain joins TRBV7-9 and TRBJ1-2, with a weak D call TRBD1 (5 bases). Specimen: peripheral blood. The CDR3 here is CASSLAPGREGYTF. CDR3 DNA: TGTGCCAGCAGCTTAGCGCCAGGGCGGGAGGGCTACACCTTC.